The 20 T cell receptor beta chains presented below share a single source sample, sequenced in a study of blood T cell repertoires in COVID-19. Produced via immunoSEQ multiplex PCR; TCRdb's table is partial and in-frame only. The sample includes 250,000 to 350,000 clones, about 89% of them seen just once. The sample consisted of peripheral blood. These receptor sequences come from a woman in her thirties or forties who had recovered from COVID-19.

This chain joins TRBV18 and TRBJ2-3, with TRBD1 identical over 7 bases. Germline trimming cut 5 bases from V and 2 bases from J; bases unmatched to any gene: 10. CDR3 length: 16 residues. Germline V lookup: CDR1 KGHSH, CDR2 LQKENI. The CDR3 nucleotides are TGTGCCAGCTCAACGATGACAGGGACCTACACAGATACGCAGTATTTT. Its protein is CASSTMTGTYTDTQYF. The whole variable domain, filled in from reference TRBV18 and TRBJ2-3, reads NAGVMQNPRHLVRRRGQEARLRCSPMKGHSHVYWYRQLPEEGLKFMVYLQKENIIDESGMPKERFSAEFPKEGPSILRIQQVVRGDSAAYFCASSTMTGTYTDTQYFGPGTRLTVL.

V gene TRBV30 combines with J gene TRBJ2-1; 11 bases map to TRBD2. In germline, CDR1 is GTSNPN, CDR2 SVGIG (reference sequence). The CDR3 length is 15 residues. Germline trimming cut 0 bases from V and 8 bases from J; bases unmatched to any gene: 6. This chain's CDR3 is CAWSVAGSGRDEQFF. Written as DNA, the CDR3 is TGTGCCTGGAGTGTAGCTGGTAGCGGGAGGGATGAGCAGTTCTTC.

The rearrangement uses TRBV7-3 and TRBJ2-1; D is uncertain. CDR1 SGHTA and CDR2 FQGTGA come from the germline V gene. Trimming removed 3 bases from V and 9 bases from J, with 6 bases in between. The CDR3 runs to 11 residues. The chain's CDR3 is CASSFGGEQFF. As DNA, the CDR3 is TGTGCCAGCAGCTTCGGCGGTGAGCAGTTCTTC.

The J gene is TRBJ2-7, the V gene TRBV25-1; tentative D call: TRBD2 (6 bases). There are 14 residues in the CDR3. The germline V gene encodes CDR1 MGHDK and CDR2 SYGVNS. The V gene lost 5 bases and the J gene lost 7 bases, with 18 bases spanning the gap. CDR3 coding DNA: TGTGCCAGCAGTCCACGGAGGACGGACTATGAGCAGTACTTC. This codes for CASSPRRTDYEQYF.

The chain joins TRBV7-2 to TRBJ1-2; tentative D call: TRBD1 (6 bases). V was trimmed by 5 bases and J by 7 bases, leaving 17 bases between them. The CDR3 loop spans 14 amino acids. Germline V lookup: CDR1 SGHTA, CDR2 FQGNSA. The CDR3 DNA sequence: TGTGCCAGCAGCCCGAGGTGGGGGCCGAGTGGCTACACCTTC. It is translated as CASSPRWGPSGYTF.

This chain uses TRBV24-1 with TRBJ2-3; 9 bases align to TRBD1. Trimming at V came to 4 bases and at J to 2 bases, leaving 12 bases not matched to a gene. There are 18 residues in the CDR3. Germline V gene data show CDR1 as KGHDR and CDR2 as SFDVKD. CDR3 protein: CATSETNPGQGYTDTQYF. CDR3 sequence (DNA): TGTGCCACCAGTGAGACAAACCCGGGACAGGGTTACACAGATACGCAGTATTTT.

This chain joins TRBV5-5 and TRBJ2-7; 9 bases agree with TRBD1. This CDR3 contains 14 residues. V was clipped by 4 bases and J by 7 bases; unmatched bases: 9. Germline assignment: CDR1 SGHKS and CDR2 YYEKEE (reference sequence). The CDR3 region has the DNA TGTGCCAGCAGCGCAGGACAGGGGCTAGGAGAGCAGTACTTC. Encoded protein: CASSAGQGLGEQYF.

CDR3 region: CASSLRGLAKNIQYF. CDR3 nucleotide sequence: TGTGCCAGCAGCCTGCGGGGACTAGCCAAAAACATTCAGTACTTC. The chain links TRBV5-6 to TRBJ2-4, with a weak D call TRBD2 (6 bases). Germline CDR1 SGHDT, CDR2 YYEEEE. The V end lost 4 bases, the J end lost 0 bases, and 11 bases lay between the germline ends. The CDR3 consists of 15 residues.

V and J are TRBV19 and TRBJ1-1; D possibly corresponds to TRBD1 (5 bases). From germline, CDR1 is LNHDA and CDR2 SQIVND (reference sequence). Trimming removed 8 bases at V and 0 bases at J, with 13 bases between. The CDR3 runs 14 residues. CDR3 sequence: CASGPQGVNTEAFF. The CDR3 coding sequence is TGTGCCAGTGGCCCCCAAGGGGTGAACACTGAAGCTTTCTTT.

The sample holds a few counts of this clone. J is TRBJ1-1 and V is TRBV2; no clear D gene. Trimming took 3 bases from V and 1 from J, leaving 6 bases between them. The CDR3 totals 13 residues. Germline CDR1 and CDR2: SNHLY and FYNNEI. The CDR3 coding sequence is TGTGCCAGCAGTGACAGTCGGAACACTGAAGCTTTCTTT. This translates into CASSDSRNTEAFF.

CDR3 in amino acids: CASSEAGAGEQFF. In DNA, the CDR3 is TGTGCCAGCAGTGAAGCGGGGGCTGGAGAGCAGTTCTTC. The chain joins TRBV6-1 to TRBJ2-1, with D tentatively TRBD1 (6 bases). V was clipped by 0 bases and J by 10 bases, with 10 bases between them. The CDR3 extends over 13 amino acids. Germline CDR1 MNHNS, CDR2 SASEGT.

The V gene is TRBV18, the J gene TRBJ2-2, with D possibly TRBD2 on 6 matching bases. Trimming took off 2 bases at V and 6 bases at J, with 7 bases between the two ends. The CDR3 loop spans 13 amino acids. Germline CDR1 and CDR2: KGHSH and LQKENI. This chain's CDR3 is CASSPREAGELFF. The DNA of the CDR3 is TGTGCCAGCTCACCAAGGGAGGCCGGGGAGCTGTTTTTT.

The V call is TRBV5-1, the J call TRBJ2-7; 10 bases match TRBD1. The CDR3 extends over 14 amino acids. V lost 5 bases, J lost 3 bases, and 5 bases stayed unmatched. Germline V gives CDR1 SGHRS, CDR2 YFSETQ. The DNA of the CDR3 is TGCGCCAGCAGTCCGGGACAGGGGTTCTACGAGCAGTACTTC. Translated, it gives CASSPGQGFYEQYF.

This CDR3 is CASSAGGEKLFF. DNA for the CDR3: TGTGCCAGCAGTGCAGGGGGGGAAAAACTGTTTTTT. The chain recombines TRBV28 with TRBJ1-4, with 7 bases that match TRBD1. This CDR3 is built from 12 residues. CDR1 and CDR2 from the germline V gene are MDHEN and SYDVKM. Trimming removed 5 bases from V and 8 bases from J; junction bases left unmatched: 2.

V and J are TRBV19 and TRBJ2-7, with 13 bases fitting TRBD2. The V gene's germline CDR1 is LNHDA and CDR2 SQIVND (reference sequence). V dropped 5 bases and J dropped 6; count of bases not matched to a gene: 7. The CDR3 is 15 amino acids. CDR3 coding DNA: TGTGCCAGTAGTGCAGCCGGACTAGCGGGAGCCGAGCAGTACTTC. It encodes CASSAAGLAGAEQYF.

This chain uses TRBV19 with TRBJ1-1; the D gene is possibly TRBD1 (5 bases). Between the trimmed V and J ends, which lost 4 bases and 5 bases, there was a span of 23 bases. Germline CDR1 reads LNHDA; CDR2 reads SQIVND (reference sequence). The CDR3 sequence is 17 residues long. For the CDR3, the DNA is TGTGCCAGTAGTAATGGGTTGTGGGAAGGAGGGGCTACTGAAGCTTTCTTT. Translation gives CASSNGLWEGGATEAFF.

The chain joins TRBV19 to TRBJ2-6, with D maybe TRBD1 (6 bases). V was clipped by 5 bases and J by 0 bases, with 20 bases between them. CDR3 length: 19 residues. Germline values: CDR1 LNHDA, CDR2 SQIVND (reference sequence). In DNA, the CDR3 is TGTGCCAGTAGTCCGGGACAACTAGTACCCTACTCTGGGGCCAACGTCCTGACTTTC. Protein: CASSPGQLVPYSGANVLTF.

The rearrangement links TRBV5-6 to TRBJ2-7; 10 nucleotides line up with TRBD1. The V gene's germline CDR1 is SGHDT and CDR2 YYEEEE. The CDR3 is 14 amino acids. V shed 3 bases and J 4 bases; nucleotides not matched to a gene: 4. This CDR3 reads CASSSRDRGYEQYF. CDR3 bases: TGTGCCAGCAGCTCCCGGGACAGGGGTTACGAGCAGTACTTC.

Only one count was recorded for this clone. This chain links TRBV3-1 (or the pseudogene TRBV3-2) with TRBJ2-7, with TRBD2 matching 16 bases. The V gene's germline CDR1 is LGHDT and CDR2 YNNKEL (reference sequence). CDR3 length: 17 residues. V was clipped by 4 bases and J by 1 base; unmatched bases: 4. This CDR3 reads CASSLGTSGRVSYEQYF. CDR3 DNA sequence: TGTGCCAGCAGCCTGGGGACTAGCGGGAGGGTTTCCTACGAGCAGTACTTC.

The rearrangement joins TRBV28 to TRBJ2-2; 7 bases line up with TRBD2. The V gene end was trimmed by 8 bases and the J gene end by 0 bases; junction bases not matched to a gene: 3. CDR3 length: 14 residues. Germline V lookup: CDR1 MDHEN, CDR2 SYDVKM. DNA of the CDR3: TGTGCCAGCTCCAGCGGGACGAACACCGGGGAGCTGTTTTTT. Encoded protein: CASSSGTNTGELFF.